This T cell receptor beta chain was profiled in a study of radiotherapy plus CTLA-4 blockade in lung cancer. Study-wide context: Overall, 15% to 20% of patients showed an objective response, while about 29% attained disease control.

Overall study results and limits: Best predicting response, reportedly, were early blood T cell clone dynamics, with interferon-beta.

This CDR3 contains 15 residues. Per the germline V gene, CDR1 is SGHTS and CDR2 is YDEGEE. Between the trimmed V and J ends, which lost 5 bases and 7 bases, there was a span of 16 bases. Method: immunoSEQ multiplex PCR; TCRdb's copy keeps in-frame clones and lacks some. The sample has tens of thousands of clones; less than 85% are singletons. On this clone: Its antigen remains unidentified.

The gene calls are TRBV5-8 and TRBJ1-6; a possible D gene is TRBD1 (6 bases). Sequences were derived from peripheral blood, sampled from a patient treated with radiotherapy plus ipilimumab. This sequence was found in a human donor with non-small cell lung cancer who had a complete response to radiotherapy plus ipilimumab. DNA of the CDR3: TGTGCCAGCAGTCGAACAGGGTCCGGCAATTCACCCCTCCACTTT. This gives the protein CASSRTGSGNSPLHF.